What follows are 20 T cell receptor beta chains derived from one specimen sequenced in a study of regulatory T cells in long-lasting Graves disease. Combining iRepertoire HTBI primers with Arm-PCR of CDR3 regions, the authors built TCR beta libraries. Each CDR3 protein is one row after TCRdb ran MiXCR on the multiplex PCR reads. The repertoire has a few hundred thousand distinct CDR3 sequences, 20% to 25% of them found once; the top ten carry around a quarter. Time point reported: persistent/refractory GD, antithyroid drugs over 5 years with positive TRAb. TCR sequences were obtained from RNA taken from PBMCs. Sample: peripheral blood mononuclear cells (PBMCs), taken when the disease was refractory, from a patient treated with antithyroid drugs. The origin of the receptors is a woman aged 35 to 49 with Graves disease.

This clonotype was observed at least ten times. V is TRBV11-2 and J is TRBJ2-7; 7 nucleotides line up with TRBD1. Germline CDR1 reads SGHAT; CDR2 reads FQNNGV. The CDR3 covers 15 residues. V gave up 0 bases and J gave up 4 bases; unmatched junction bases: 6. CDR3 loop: CASSLDLARGYEQYF. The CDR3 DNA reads TGTGCCAGCAGCTTAGATCTGGCCAGGGGGTACGAGCAGTACTTC.

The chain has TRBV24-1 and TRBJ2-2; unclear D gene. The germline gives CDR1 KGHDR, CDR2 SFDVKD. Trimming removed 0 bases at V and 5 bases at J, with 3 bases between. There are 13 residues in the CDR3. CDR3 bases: TGTGCCACCAGTGATTTGGGAACCGGGGAGCTGTTTTTT. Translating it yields CATSDLGTGELFF.

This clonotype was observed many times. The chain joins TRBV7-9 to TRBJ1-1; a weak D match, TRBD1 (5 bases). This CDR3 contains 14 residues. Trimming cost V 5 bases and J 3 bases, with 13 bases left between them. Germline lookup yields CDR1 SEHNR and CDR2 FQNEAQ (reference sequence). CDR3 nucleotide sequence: TGTGCCAGCAGCCAGGGATCTCGGTACACTGAAGCTTTCTTT. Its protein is CASSQGSRYTEAFF.

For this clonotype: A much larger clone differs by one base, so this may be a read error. The CDR3 is CASGGKGQANRPLHF. For the CDR3, the DNA is TGTGCCAGCGGTGGAAAGGGACAGGCAAACCGACCCCTCCACTTT. The chain has TRBV28 and TRBJ1-6; 8 bases match TRBD1. This CDR3 contains 15 residues. CDR1 and CDR2 from the germline V gene are MDHEN and SYDVKM. Trimming removed 8 bases from V and 12 bases from J; junction bases left unmatched: 15.

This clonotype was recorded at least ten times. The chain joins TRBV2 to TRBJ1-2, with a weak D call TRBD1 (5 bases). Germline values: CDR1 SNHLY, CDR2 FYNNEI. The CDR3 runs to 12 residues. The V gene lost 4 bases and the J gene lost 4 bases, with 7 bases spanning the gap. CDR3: CASSGGGYGYTF. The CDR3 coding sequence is TGTGCCAGCAGTGGGGGGGGCTATGGCTACACCTTC.

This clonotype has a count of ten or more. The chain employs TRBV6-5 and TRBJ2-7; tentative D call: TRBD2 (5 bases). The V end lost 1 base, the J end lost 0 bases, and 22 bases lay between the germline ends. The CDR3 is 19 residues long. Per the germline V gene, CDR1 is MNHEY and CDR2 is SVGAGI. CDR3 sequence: CASSYFGRSRGSSSYEQYF. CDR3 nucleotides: TGTGCCAGCAGTTACTTTGGTAGGTCGAGAGGGTCCAGCTCCTACGAGCAGTACTTC.

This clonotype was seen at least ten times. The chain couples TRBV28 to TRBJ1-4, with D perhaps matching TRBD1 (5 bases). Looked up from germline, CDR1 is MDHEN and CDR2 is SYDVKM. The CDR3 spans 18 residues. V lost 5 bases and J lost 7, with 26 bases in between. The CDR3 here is CASSHMGVHGFGGEKLFF. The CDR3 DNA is TGTGCCAGCAGTCATATGGGGGTCCATGGTTTCGGGGGTGAAAAACTGTTTTTT.

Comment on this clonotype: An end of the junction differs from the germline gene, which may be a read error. This CDR3 reads CASSRVGRF. The DNA for the CDR3 is TGTGCCAGCTCACGGGTGGGTCGGTTC. The chain has TRBV18 and TRBJ1-2; D is ambiguous. CDR1 and CDR2 (germline): KGHSH, LQKENI. CDR3 length: 9 amino acids.

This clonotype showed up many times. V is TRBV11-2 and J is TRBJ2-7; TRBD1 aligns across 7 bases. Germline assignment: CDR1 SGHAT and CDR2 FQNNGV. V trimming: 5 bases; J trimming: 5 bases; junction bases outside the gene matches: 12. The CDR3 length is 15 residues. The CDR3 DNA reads TGTGCCAGCAGCCCAACGAGACAGGGACCCAACGAGCAGTACTTC. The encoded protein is CASSPTRQGPNEQYF.

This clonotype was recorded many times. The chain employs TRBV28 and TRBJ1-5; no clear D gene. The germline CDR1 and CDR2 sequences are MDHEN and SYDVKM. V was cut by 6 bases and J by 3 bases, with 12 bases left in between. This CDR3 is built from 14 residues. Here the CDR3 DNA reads TGTGCCAGCAGGCCGCCGGGATACAATCAGCCCCAGCATTTT. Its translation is CASRPPGYNQPQHF.

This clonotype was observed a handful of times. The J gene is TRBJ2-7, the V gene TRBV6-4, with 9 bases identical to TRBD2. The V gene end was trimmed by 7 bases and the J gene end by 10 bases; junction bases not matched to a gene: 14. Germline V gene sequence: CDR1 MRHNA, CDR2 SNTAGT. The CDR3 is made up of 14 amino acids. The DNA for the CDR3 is TGTGCCAGCACCCCGCGGGCTAGCGGGACTTCCCAGTACTTC. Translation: CASTPRASGTSQYF.

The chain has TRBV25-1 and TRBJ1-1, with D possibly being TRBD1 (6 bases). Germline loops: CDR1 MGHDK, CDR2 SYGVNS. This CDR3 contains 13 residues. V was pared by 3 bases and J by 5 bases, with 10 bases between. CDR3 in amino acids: CASSEGARTEAFF. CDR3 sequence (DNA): TGTGCCAGCAGTGAGGGGGCGCGGACTGAAGCTTTCTTT.

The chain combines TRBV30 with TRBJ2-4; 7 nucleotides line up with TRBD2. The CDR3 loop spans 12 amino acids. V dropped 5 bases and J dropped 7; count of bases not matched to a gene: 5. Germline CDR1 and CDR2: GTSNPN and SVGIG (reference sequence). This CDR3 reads CAWGDYENIQYF. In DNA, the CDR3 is TGTGCCTGGGGGGACTACGAGAACATTCAGTACTTC.

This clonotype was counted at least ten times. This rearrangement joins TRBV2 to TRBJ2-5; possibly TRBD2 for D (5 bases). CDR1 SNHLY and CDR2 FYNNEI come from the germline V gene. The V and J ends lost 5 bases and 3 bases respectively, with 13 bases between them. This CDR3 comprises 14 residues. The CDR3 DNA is TGTGCCAGCAGTCTGGACTGGAACAAAGAGACCCAGTACTTC. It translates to CASSLDWNKETQYF.

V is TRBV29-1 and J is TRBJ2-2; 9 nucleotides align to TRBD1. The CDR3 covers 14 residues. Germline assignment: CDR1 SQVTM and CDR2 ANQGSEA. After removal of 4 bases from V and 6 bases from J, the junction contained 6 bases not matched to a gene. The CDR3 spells CSVVTGQGSGELFF. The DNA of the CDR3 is TGCAGCGTTGTAACGGGACAGGGTTCCGGGGAGCTGTTTTTT.

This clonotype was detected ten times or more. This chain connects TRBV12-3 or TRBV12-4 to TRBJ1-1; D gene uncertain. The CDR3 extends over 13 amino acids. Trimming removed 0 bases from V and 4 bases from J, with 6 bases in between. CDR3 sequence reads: CASSLARFTEAFF. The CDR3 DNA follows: TGTGCCAGCAGTTTAGCCCGATTCACTGAAGCTTTCTTT.

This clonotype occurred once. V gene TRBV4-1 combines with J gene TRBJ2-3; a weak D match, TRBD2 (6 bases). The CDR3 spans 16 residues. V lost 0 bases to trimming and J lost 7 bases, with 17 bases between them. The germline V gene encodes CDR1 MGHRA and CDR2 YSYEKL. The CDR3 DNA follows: TGCGCCAGCAGCCAAGATGGAGGGGCGCTCGATCATACGCAGTATTTT. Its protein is CASSQDGGALDHTQYF.

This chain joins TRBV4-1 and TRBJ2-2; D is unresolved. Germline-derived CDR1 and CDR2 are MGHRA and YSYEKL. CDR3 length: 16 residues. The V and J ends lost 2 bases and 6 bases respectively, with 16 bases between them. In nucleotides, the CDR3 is TGCGCCAGCAGCCAATCCGTCGGAAGGGCCTCCGGGGAGCTGTTTTTT. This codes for CASSQSVGRASGELFF.

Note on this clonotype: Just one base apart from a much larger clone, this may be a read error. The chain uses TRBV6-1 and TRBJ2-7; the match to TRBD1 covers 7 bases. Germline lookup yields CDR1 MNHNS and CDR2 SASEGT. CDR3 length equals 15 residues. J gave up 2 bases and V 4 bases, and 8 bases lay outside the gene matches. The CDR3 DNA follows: TGTGCCAGCAGTGGAGTTGGGACAGCCCCCTACGAGCAGTACTTC. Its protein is CASSGVGTAPYEQYF.

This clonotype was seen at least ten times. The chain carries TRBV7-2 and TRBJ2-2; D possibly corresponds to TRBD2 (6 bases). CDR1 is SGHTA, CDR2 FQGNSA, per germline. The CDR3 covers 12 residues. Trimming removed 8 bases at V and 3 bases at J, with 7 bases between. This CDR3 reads CASGLYTGELFF. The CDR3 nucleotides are TGTGCCAGCGGACTATACACCGGGGAGCTGTTTTTT.